This T cell receptor beta chain was identified during a study of shared clonotypes between healthy human individuals. Trimming removed 8 bases at V and 2 bases at J, with 10 bases between. The CDR3 length is 13 residues. Germline loops: CDR1 KGHSH, CDR2 LQKENI. Each PCR replicate from the sorted subsets contained 200 to 250 ng DNA, which is 25,000 to 30,000 T cell genomes. Data came from immunoSEQ multiplex PCR; TCRdb stores just in-frame clones and leaves some out. The data show approximately 2,300,000 clones, roughly 90% seen once. The sample taken for sequencing was naive CD4+ T cells from PBMCs. Subset indicated: CD45RA+ positively selected. The sequence was obtained from a man younger than 35 in good health. Some clones in this sample may be carry-over from other donors' samples. This chain uses TRBV18 with TRBJ1-3; no definite D call. CDR3 in amino acids: CASTTTAGNTIYF. The CDR3 nucleotides read TGTGCCAGCACCACCACCGCTGGAAACACCATATATTTT.